This is a list of T cell receptor beta chains from one sample in a study of shared clonotypes between healthy human individuals. Using immunoSEQ multiplex PCR, the repertoire was profiled, and TCRdb retains in-frame clones only, with some absent. The sample yields 2 million to 2.5 million clones, 95% seen once. Sequences were obtained from naive CD4+ T cells sorted from blood. These receptors all come from a man younger than 30 in good health. Each CDR3 is given with its conserved first and last residue. The order of the fields is J gene, D gene, V gene, clone size, CDR3 DNA, CDR3 protein. The D gene is left open where the match is weak. Size is omitted from some rows. Given values are once, few, many or a class for expanded clones.

TRBJ2-5	.	TRBV4-3	once	TGCGCCAGCAGCCAAAATTTGGGGGTCCAAGAGACCCAGTACTTC	CASSQNLGVQETQYF
TRBJ1-1	.	TRBV29-1	.	TGCAGCGTTTCCAGACAGGAGAACACTGAAGCTTTCTTT	CSVSRQENTEAFF
TRBJ2-4	TRBD1	TRBV2	.	TGTGCCAGGGGGACAGGGGGCGTAAAGAACATTCAGTACTTC	CARGTGGVKNIQYF
TRBJ2-7	.	TRBV29-1	.	TGCAGCGTTGCGGACAGCTACGAGCAGTACTTC	CSVADSYEQYF
TRBJ1-1	TRBD1	TRBV7-9	.	TGTGCCAGCAGCCCCAGAAGGGGAACAGGGGGGGACACTGAAGCTTTCTTT	CASSPRRGTGGDTEAFF
TRBJ2-3	.	TRBV5-4	.	TGTGCCAGCAGCCCATTGACCAAAGGTGGCAGCACAGATACGCAGTATTTT	CASSPLTKGGSTDTQYF
TRBJ1-1	.	TRBV29-1	.	TGCAGCGCTGCCGGGGGGAGGGGAACGAACACTGAAGCTTTCTTT	CSAAGGRGTNTEAFF
TRBJ1-6	.	TRBV6-5	.	TGTGCCAGCAGTAGAGGTCCCTATTCACCCCTCCACTTT	CASSRGPYSPLHF
TRBJ1-2	.	TRBV7-9	.	TGTGCCAGCAGCTTAATCAGGGAGGATGGCTACACCTTC	CASSLIREDGYTF
TRBJ2-5	.	TRBV5-4	.	TGTGCCAGCAGCTTGGTAGCGGAAGAGACCCAGTACTTC	CASSLVAEETQYF
TRBJ1-2	.	TRBV14	.	TGTGCCAGCAGCCGAACTAACTATGGCTACACCTTC	CASSRTNYGYTF
TRBJ2-7	TRBD2	TRBV7-9	.	TGTGCCAGCGACCCGGGACTACCTCCCTACGAGCAGTACTTC	CASDPGLPPYEQYF
TRBJ1-6	.	TRBV25-1	.	TGTGCCAGCAGTGAAGCGACGGACGCGGCACCCCTCCACTTT	CASSEATDAAPLHF
TRBJ2-3	TRBD2	TRBV25-1	.	TGTGCCAGCAGCACTATAGCGGGGGATAAAACAGATACGCAGTATTTT	CASSTIAGDKTDTQYF
TRBJ2-1	TRBD2	TRBV5-6	.	TGTGCCAGCAGCTTGTTAGCGGGAGGGTCTGATTCTAATGAGCAGTTCTTC	CASSLLAGGSDSNEQFF
TRBJ2-3	.	TRBV19	once	TGTGCCAGTAGTAGAACGGGGGTAAGGACAGATACGCAGTATTTT	CASSRTGVRTDTQYF
TRBJ1-1	.	TRBV5-1	.	TGCGCCAGCAGTCCAACCCAGGGGTGGACTGAAGCTTTCTTT	CASSPTQGWTEAFF